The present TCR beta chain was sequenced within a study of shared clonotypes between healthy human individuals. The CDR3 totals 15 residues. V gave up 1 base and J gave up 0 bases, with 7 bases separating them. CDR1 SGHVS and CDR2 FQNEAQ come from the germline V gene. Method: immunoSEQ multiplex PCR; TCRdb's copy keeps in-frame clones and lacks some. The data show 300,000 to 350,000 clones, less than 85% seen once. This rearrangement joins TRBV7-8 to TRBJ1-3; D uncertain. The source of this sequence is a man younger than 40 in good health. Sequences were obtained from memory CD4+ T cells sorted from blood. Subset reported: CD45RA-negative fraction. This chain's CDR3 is CASSLGVDSGNTIYF. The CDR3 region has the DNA TGTGCCAGCAGCTTAGGCGTCGACTCTGGAAACACCATATATTTT. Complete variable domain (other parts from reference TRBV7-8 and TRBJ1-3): GAGVSQSPRYKVAKRGQDVALRCDPISGHVSLFWYQQALGQGPEFLTYFQNEAQLDKSGLPSDRFFAERPEGSVSTLKIQRTQQEDSAVYLCASSLGVDSGNTIYFGEGSWLTVV.